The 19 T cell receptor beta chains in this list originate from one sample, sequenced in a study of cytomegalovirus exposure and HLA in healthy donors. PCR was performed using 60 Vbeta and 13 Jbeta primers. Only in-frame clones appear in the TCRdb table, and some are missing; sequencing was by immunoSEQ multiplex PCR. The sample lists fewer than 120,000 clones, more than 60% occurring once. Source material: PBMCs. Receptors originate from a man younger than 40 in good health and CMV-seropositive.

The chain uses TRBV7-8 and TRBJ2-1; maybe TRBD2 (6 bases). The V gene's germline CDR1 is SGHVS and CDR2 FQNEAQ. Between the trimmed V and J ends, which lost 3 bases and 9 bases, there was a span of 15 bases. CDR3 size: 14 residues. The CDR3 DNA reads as TGTGCCAGCAGCTTCGTGTCCCTCGGGGGTGAGCAGTTCTTC. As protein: CASSFVSLGGEQFF.

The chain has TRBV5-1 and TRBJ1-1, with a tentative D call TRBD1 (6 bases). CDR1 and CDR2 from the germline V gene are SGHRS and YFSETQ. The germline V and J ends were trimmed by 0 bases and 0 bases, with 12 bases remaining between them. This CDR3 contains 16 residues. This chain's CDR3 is CASSLATGMMNTEAFF. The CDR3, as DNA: TGCGCCAGCAGCTTGGCCACAGGGATGATGAACACTGAAGCTTTCTTT.

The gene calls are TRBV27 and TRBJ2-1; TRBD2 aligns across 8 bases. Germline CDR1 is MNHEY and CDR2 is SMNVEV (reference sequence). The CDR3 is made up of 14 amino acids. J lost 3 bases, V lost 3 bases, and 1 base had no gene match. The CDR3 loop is CASSFGGVYNEQFF. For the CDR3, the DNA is TGTGCCAGCAGTTTCGGGGGGGTCTACAATGAGCAGTTCTTC.

DNA for the CDR3: TGTGCCAGCAGAACTAGGGTTAGTTCACCCCTCCACTTT. Amino acids: CASRTRVSSPLHF. V is TRBV2 and J is TRBJ1-6; D unclear. The CDR3 has 13 amino acids. Trimming cost V 6 bases and J 9 bases, with 12 bases left between them. Germline CDR1 and CDR2: SNHLY and FYNNEI.

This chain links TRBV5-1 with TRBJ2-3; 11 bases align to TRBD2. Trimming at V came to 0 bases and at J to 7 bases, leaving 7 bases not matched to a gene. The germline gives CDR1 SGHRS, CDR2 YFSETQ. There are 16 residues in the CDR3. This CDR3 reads CASSLVGGLAGNTQYF. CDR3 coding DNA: TGCGCCAGCAGCTTGGTGGGAGGACTAGCGGGTAATACGCAGTATTTT.

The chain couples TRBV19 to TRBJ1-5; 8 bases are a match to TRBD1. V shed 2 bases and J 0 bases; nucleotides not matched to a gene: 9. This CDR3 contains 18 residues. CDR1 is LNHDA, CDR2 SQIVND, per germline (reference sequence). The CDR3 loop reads CASSIYDRGRDSNQPQHF. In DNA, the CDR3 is TGTGCCAGTAGTATATACGACAGGGGCAGGGATAGCAATCAGCCCCAGCATTTT.

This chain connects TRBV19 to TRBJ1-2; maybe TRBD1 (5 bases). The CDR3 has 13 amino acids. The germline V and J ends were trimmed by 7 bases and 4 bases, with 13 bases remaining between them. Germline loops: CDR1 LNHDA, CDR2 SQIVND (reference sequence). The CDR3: CASMAPGVYGYTF. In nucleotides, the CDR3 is TGTGCCAGTATGGCCCCGGGGGTCTATGGCTACACCTTC.

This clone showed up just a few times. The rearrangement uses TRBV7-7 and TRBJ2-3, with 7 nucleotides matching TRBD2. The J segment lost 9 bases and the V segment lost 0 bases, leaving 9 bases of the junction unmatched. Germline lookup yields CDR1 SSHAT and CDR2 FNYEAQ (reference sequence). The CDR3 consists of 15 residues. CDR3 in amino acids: CASSLAAVAGETQYF. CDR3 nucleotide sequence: TGTGCCAGCAGCTTAGCAGCCGTAGCGGGTGAAACGCAGTATTTT.

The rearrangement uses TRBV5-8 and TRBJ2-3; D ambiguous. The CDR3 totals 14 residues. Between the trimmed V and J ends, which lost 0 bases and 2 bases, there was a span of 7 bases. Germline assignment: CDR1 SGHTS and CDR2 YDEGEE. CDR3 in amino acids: CASSLGWATDTQYF. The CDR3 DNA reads TGTGCCAGCAGCTTGGGCTGGGCCACAGATACGCAGTATTTT.

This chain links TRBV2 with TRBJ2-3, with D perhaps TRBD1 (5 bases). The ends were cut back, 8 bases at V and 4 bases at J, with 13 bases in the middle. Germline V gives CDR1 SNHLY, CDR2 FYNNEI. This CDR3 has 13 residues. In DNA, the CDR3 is TGTGCCAGCCTCCCAGGGCTTGCAGATACGCAGTATTTT. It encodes CASLPGLADTQYF.

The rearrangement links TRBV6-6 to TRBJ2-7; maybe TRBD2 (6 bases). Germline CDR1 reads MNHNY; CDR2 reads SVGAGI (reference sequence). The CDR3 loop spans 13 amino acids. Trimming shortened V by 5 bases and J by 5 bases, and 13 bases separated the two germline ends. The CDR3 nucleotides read TGTGCCAGCAGTCAGAGGAGGGTCCACGAGCAGTACTTC. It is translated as CASSQRRVHEQYF.

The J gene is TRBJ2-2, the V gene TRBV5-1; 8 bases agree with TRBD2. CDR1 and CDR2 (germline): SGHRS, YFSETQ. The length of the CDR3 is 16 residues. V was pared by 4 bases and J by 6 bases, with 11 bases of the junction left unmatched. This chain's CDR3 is CASSDGSSGDPGELFF. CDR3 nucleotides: TGCGCCAGCAGCGACGGTAGTAGCGGGGACCCCGGGGAGCTGTTTTTT.

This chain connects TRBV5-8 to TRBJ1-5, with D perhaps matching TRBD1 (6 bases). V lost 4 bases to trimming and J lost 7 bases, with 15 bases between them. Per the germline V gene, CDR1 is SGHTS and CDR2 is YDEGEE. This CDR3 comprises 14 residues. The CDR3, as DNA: TGTGCCAGCAGCCTCCGACAGGTTCGGCAGCCCCAGCATTTT. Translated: CASSLRQVRQPQHF.

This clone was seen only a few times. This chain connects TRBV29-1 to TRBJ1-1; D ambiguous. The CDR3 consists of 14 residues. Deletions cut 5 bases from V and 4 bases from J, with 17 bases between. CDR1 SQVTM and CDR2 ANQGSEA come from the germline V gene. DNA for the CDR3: TGCAGCGTTTCTCGTCGACAAGAGAGCACTGAAGCTTTCTTT. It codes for CSVSRRQESTEAFF.

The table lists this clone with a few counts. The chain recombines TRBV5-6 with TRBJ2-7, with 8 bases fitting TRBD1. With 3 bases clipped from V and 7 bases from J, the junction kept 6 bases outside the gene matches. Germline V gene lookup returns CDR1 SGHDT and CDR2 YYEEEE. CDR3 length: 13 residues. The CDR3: CASSSTGAREQYF. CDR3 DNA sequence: TGTGCCAGCAGCTCGACAGGGGCGAGGGAGCAGTACTTC.

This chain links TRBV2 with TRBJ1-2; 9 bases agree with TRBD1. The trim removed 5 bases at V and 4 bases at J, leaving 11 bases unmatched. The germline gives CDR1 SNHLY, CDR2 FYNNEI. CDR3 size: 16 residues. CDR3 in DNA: TGTGCCAGCAGTACCCCCGGGACAGGGCAAGGCTATGGCTACACCTTC. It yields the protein CASSTPGTGQGYGYTF. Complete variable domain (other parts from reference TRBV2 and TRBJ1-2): EPEVTQTPSHQVTQMGQEVILRCVPISNHLYFYWYRQILGQKVEFLVSFYNNEISEKSEIFDDQFSVERPDGSNFTLKIRSTKLEDSAMYFCASSTPGTGQGYGYTFGSGTRLTVV.

The chain's CDR3 is CASSLVGVDGYTF. In nucleotides, the CDR3 is TGTGCCAGCAGCTTAGTAGGGGTTGATGGCTACACCTTC. This rearrangement joins TRBV11-2 to TRBJ1-2, with TRBD1 as a possible D gene (5 bases). V shed 1 base and J shed 6 bases, with 9 bases lying between them. CDR1 SGHAT and CDR2 FQNNGV come from the germline V gene. This CDR3 has 13 residues.

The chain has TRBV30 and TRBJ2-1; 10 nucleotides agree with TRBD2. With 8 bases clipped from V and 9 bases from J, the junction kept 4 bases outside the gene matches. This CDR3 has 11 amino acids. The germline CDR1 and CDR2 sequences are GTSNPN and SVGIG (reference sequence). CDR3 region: CARAGGREQFF. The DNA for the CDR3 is TGTGCCAGAGCGGGGGGGCGTGAGCAGTTCTTC.

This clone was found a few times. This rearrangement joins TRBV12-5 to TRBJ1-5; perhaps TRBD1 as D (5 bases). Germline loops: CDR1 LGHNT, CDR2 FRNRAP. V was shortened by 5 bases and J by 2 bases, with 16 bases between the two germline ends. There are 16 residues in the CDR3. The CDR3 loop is CASGVDRGLGNQPQHF. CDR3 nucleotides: TGTGCTAGTGGTGTCGACCGGGGACTGGGCAATCAGCCCCAGCATTTT.